The entry that follows covers one T cell receptor (beta chain) sequence. Its antigen is not known. This entry belongs to a study of beta chain features in type 1 diabetes. The isolated RNA, all of it, was reverse transcribed, so expressed TCRB transcripts were what got sequenced. Regulatory, naive and central memory T cell samples averaged approximately 3.5 million reads. The data were produced by immunoSEQ multiplex PCR, yet TCRdb's version contains in-frame clones alone and is incomplete. The sample gives about 240,000 clones, approximately 13% of which show up once; approximately 0.021% is in the top ten. Germline CDR1 and CDR2: LNHNV and YYDKDF (reference sequence). The CDR3 has 16 residues. V lost 4 bases to trimming and J lost 3 bases, with 19 bases between them. Blood was drawn once from each donor into heparinised tubes. The draws averaged approximately 110 mL. Study-level findings and limits: A pattern of fewer insertions and more deletions at VDJ junctions was seen in type 1 diabetes patients. In all four CD4+ subsets, TCRB CDR3 length was significantly, moderately reduced in type 1 diabetes.

The origin of this receptor is a man between 25 and 39 years old with type 1 diabetes. The chain uses TRBV15 and TRBJ2-7; possibly TRBD2 for D (7 bases). Material for sequencing was naive CD4+ T cells from blood. CDR3 in amino acids: CATSTGRTAGYYEQYF. In DNA, the CDR3 is TGTGCCACCAGCACCGGGCGGACAGCGGGATACTACGAGCAGTACTTC.